Each of the 3 T cell receptor beta chains below was sequenced from the same sample in a study of blood T cell repertoires in COVID-19. Here immunoSEQ multiplex PCR was the method, and the copy in TCRdb shows in-frame clones only, minus some. Of about 200,000 clones listed, around 89% were seen once; the top ten hold roughly 5%. Sequencing was performed on peripheral blood. These receptor sequences come from a woman aged 35 to 49 with acute or convalescent COVID-19.

This chain links TRBV6-6 with TRBJ1-1, with 11 bases matching TRBD1. Germline-derived CDR1 and CDR2 are MNHNY and SVGAGI (reference sequence). The trim removed 5 bases at V and 5 bases at J, leaving 7 bases unmatched. This CDR3 region has 15 residues. Here the CDR3 DNA reads TGTGCCAGCAGTCAGGACAGGGGGCGGACTACTGAAGCTTTCTTT. Amino acid sequence: CASSQDRGRTTEAFF.

Many counts were recorded for this clone. This rearrangement joins TRBV4-2 to TRBJ1-5; D possibly corresponds to TRBD1 (6 bases). There are 15 residues in the CDR3. V lost 1 base and J lost 4, with 11 bases in between. Germline CDR1 and CDR2: LGHNA and YNFKEQ. The CDR3 coding sequence is TGTGCCAGCAGCCAAGGGGGGCACGGGAATCAGCCCCAGCATTTT. Its translation: CASSQGGHGNQPQHF.

The chain has TRBV2 and TRBJ1-1; the match to TRBD1 covers 11 bases. The trim removed 8 bases at V and 5 bases at J, leaving 4 bases unmatched. This CDR3 has 13 amino acids. CDR1 SNHLY and CDR2 FYNNEI come from the germline V gene. CDR3 DNA: TGTGCCAGCCTTGGGACAGGGGGAACTGAAGCTTTCTTT. It encodes CASLGTGGTEAFF.